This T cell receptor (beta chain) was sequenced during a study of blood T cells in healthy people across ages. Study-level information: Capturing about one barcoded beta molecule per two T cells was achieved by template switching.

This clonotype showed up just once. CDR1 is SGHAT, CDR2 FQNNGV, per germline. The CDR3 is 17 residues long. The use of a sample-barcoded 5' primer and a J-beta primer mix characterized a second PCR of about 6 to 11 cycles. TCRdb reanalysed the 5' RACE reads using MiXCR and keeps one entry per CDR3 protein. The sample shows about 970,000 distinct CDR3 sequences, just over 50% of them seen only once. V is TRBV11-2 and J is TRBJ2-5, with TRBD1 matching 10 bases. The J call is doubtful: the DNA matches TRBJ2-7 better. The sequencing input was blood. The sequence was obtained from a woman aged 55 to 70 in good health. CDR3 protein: CASSLDPQDRGQYEQYF. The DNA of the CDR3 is TGTGCCAGCAGCTTAGATCCTCAAGACAGGGGGCAATACGAGCAGTACTTC.